These T cell receptor beta chains were read from a single sample in a study of Graves' ophthalmopathy and Graves' hyperthyroidism. MiXCR was run by TCRdb on the multiplex PCR reads, yielding one entry per CDR3 protein. The table records 500,000 to 700,000 distinct CDR3 sequences, 22% of them present only once. The sequenced sample was peripheral blood. The receptors come from a woman between 18 and 30 years old with stable Graves' hyperthyroidism. Some clones in this sample may be carry-over from other donors' samples. CDR3s include the opening cysteine and the closing phenylalanine or tryptophan. The D gene is left open where the match is weak. Clone size is not always given. Where it is, it says once, few, many or a class for expanded clones.

cdr3_nt | cdr3_aa | d_call | v_call | cdr3_length | clone_size | j_call
TGTGCCATCAGTGAGTCGAGTGGAGGACTAGCGGTGGCAGATACGCAGTATTTT | CAISESSGGLAVADTQYF | TRBD2 | TRBV10-3 | 18 | many | TRBJ2-3
TGTGCCAGCAATGAGTTTCGGAACACCATATATTTT | CASNEFRNTIYF | NA | TRBV12-3/TRBV12-4 | 12 | many | TRBJ1-3
TGTGCCAGCAGTTTAGGACTAGCGGGACACACCGGGGAGCTGTTTTTT | CASSLGLAGHTGELFF | TRBD2 | TRBV12-3/TRBV12-4 | 16 | many | TRBJ2-2
TGTGCCAGCAGTCAGGCTAGCGGCCAAGAGACCCAGTACTTC | CASSQASGQETQYF | TRBD2 | TRBV12-3/TRBV12-4 | 14 | many | TRBJ2-5
TGTGCCAGCAGCCCAACCGGGACAGGGGAGACCCAGTACTTC | CASSPTGTGETQYF | TRBD1 | TRBV7-9 | 14 | many | TRBJ2-5
TGTGCCAGCAGTCAACAGAGAGACACTGAAGCTTTCTTT | CASSQQRDTEAFF | NA | TRBV6-1 | 13 | many | TRBJ1-1
TGTGCCCGCTACACCGGGGAGCTGTGTTTT | CARYTGELCF | NA | TRBV3-1 | 10 | NA | TRBJ2-2
TGTGCCAGCAGTTTGCCCTTTCTAGATGGCTACACCTTC | CASSLPFLDGYTF | NA | TRBV12-3/TRBV12-4 | 13 | NA | TRBJ1-2
TGTGCCAGCATCCCTAGCGGGGCCCCCTACGAGCAGTACTTC | CASIPSGAPYEQYF | TRBD2 | TRBV28 | 14 | many | TRBJ2-7
TGTGCCAGCAGCGGTAAATTTGGTCTCGTGGGTGGCTACACCTTC | CASSGKFGLVGGYTF | NA | TRBV9 | 15 | NA | TRBJ1-2
TGCAGTGCTAGCAACCCGGGACAGGGGTCCACTGAAGCTTTCTTT | CSASNPGQGSTEAFF | TRBD1 | TRBV20-1 | 15 | many | TRBJ1-1